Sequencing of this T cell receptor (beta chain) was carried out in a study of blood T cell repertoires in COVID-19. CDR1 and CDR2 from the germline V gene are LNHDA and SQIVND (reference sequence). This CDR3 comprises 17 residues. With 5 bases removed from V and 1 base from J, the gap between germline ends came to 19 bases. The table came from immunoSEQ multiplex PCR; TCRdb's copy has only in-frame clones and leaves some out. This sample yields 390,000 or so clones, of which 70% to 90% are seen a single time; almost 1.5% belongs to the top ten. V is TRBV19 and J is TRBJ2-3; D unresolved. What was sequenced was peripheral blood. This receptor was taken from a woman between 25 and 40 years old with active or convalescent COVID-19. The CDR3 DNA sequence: TGTGCCAGTAGTTCCCATATAGGAGCCCACGGCACAGATACGCAGTATTTT. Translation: CASSSHIGAHGTDTQYF.